One and the same sample provided the 17 T cell receptor beta chains below, sequenced in a study of shared clonotypes between healthy human individuals. TCRdb's copy holds only in-frame clones and misses some; the assay was immunoSEQ multiplex PCR. The repertoire has almost 700,000 clones, under 95% of them found once; the top ten carry 24%. CD45RO-negative, CCR7-selected cells formed the naive CD8 fraction, which excluded terminally differentiated effector memory CD45RA+ cells. Input material: naive CD8+ T cells sorted from blood. Receptors originate from a man aged 25 to 40 in good health.

V usage is TRBV28 and J usage is TRBJ1-4; tentative D call: TRBD1 (6 bases). The CDR3 is 16 residues long. The V gene's germline CDR1 is MDHEN and CDR2 SYDVKM. The V end lost 5 bases, the J end lost 4 bases, and 17 bases lay between the germline ends. The CDR3 coding sequence is TGTGCCAGCAGTGTGATACTCGGACAGATTAATGAAAAACTGTTTTTT. Translated, it gives CASSVILGQINEKLFF.

The J gene is TRBJ2-3, the V gene TRBV7-9, with 7 bases aligning to TRBD2. The CDR3 runs 15 residues. Germline-derived CDR1 and CDR2 are SEHNR and FQNEAQ (reference sequence). Unmatched junction bases numbered 10, after V lost 4 bases and J lost 6 bases. This CDR3 is CASSSVAGEADTQYF. The CDR3 DNA reads as TGTGCCAGCAGCTCTGTAGCGGGCGAGGCGGATACGCAGTATTTT.

V usage is TRBV29-1 and J usage is TRBJ2-3; 9 bases agree with TRBD2. V lost 5 bases, J lost 1 base, and 1 base stayed unmatched. Germline assignment: CDR1 SQVTM and CDR2 ANQGSEA. This CDR3 has 13 amino acids. The chain's CDR3 is CSVRTSGTDTQYF. CDR3 DNA sequence: TGCAGCGTTCGGACTAGCGGCACAGATACGCAGTATTTT.

In its sample, this clone was seen once. As DNA, the CDR3 is TGTGCCAGCAGCTTAGGACCGGGACTTCTAACCCAGACTAATGAAAAACTGTTTTTT. This translates into CASSLGPGLLTQTNEKLFF. The gene calls are TRBV13 and TRBJ1-4, with a weak D call TRBD1 (5 bases). Deletions cut 0 bases from V and 2 bases from J, with 19 bases between. This CDR3 has 19 amino acids. The germline gives CDR1 PRHDT, CDR2 FYEKMQ (reference sequence). The full variable domain, its missing parts supplied by reference TRBV13 and TRBJ1-4, is AAGVIQSPRHLIKEKRETATLKCYPIPRHDTVYWYQQGPGQDPQFLISFYEKMQSDKGSIPDRFSAQQFSDYHSELNMSSLELGDSALYFCASSLGPGLLTQTNEKLFFGSGTQLSVL.

The chain recombines TRBV9 with TRBJ2-7, with 7 positions matching TRBD1. The J segment lost 5 bases and the V segment lost 3 bases, leaving 14 bases of the junction unmatched. CDR1 is SGDLS, CDR2 YYNGEE, per germline. This CDR3 comprises 16 residues. CDR3 nucleotide sequence: TGTGCCAGCAGCGCGCTAGGTGGGACAGAACGGGACGAGCAGTACTTC. Amino acid sequence: CASSALGGTERDEQYF.

The chain carries TRBV5-1 and TRBJ1-2; TRBD1 aligns across 9 bases. The germline V gene has CDR1 SGHRS and CDR2 YFSETQ. Trimming at V came to 5 bases and at J to 6 bases, leaving 17 bases not matched to a gene. This CDR3 has 17 amino acids. CDR3 loop: CASSQGTGYRYFDGYTF. Here the CDR3 DNA reads TGCGCCAGCAGTCAGGGGACAGGGTACCGCTACTTTGATGGCTACACCTTC.

This clone was counted between two and nine times. The rearrangement joins TRBV9 to TRBJ2-1, with TRBD2 identical over 7 bases. V shed 4 bases and J 5 bases; nucleotides not matched to a gene: 6. Germline V CDR1 and CDR2: SGDLS, YYNGEE. This CDR3 contains 14 residues. The CDR3 protein is CASSLLAGHNEQFF. CDR3 in DNA: TGTGCCAGCAGCCTATTAGCGGGCCACAATGAGCAGTTCTTC.

Turning to this clone: This may come from a read error, since a much larger clone is one base off. V and J are TRBV27 and TRBJ2-7; 10 bases fit TRBD1. CDR3 length: 14 residues. With V trimmed by 5 bases and J by 3 bases, 4 bases remained unmatched. The germline V gene encodes CDR1 MNHEY and CDR2 SMNVEV (reference sequence). As DNA, the CDR3 is TGTGCCAGCAGTCCCTGGACAGGGGGCTACGAGCAGTACTTC. Its translation: CASSPWTGGYEQYF.

V gene TRBV5-5 combines with J gene TRBJ2-7, with 9 nucleotides matching TRBD1. The CDR3 is made up of 16 amino acids. Germline CDR1 SGHKS, CDR2 YYEKEE (reference sequence). V trimming: 0 bases; J trimming: 2 bases; junction bases outside the gene matches: 6. This CDR3 is CASSLDTGTGTYEQYF. The CDR3 DNA is TGTGCCAGCAGCTTGGATACCGGGACAGGGACCTACGAGCAGTACTTC.

The chain is built from TRBV27 and TRBJ2-3; D gene unclear. Germline V gene lookup returns CDR1 MNHEY and CDR2 SMNVEV (reference sequence). There are 15 residues in the CDR3. Trimming took off 5 bases at V and 2 bases at J, with 14 bases between the two ends. In DNA form, the CDR3 reads TGTGCCAGCAGTGAATTGGATAGCTTCACAGATACGCAGTATTTT. As protein: CASSELDSFTDTQYF.

The rearrangement links TRBV7-9 to TRBJ2-6, with 8 bases that match TRBD2. The V gene end was trimmed by 5 bases and the J gene end by 1 base; junction bases not matched to a gene: 10. The CDR3 totals 18 residues. CDR1 is SEHNR, CDR2 FQNEAQ, per germline (reference sequence). CDR3 sequence: CASSGVGTSGSGANVLTF. CDR3 sequence (DNA): TGTGCCAGCAGCGGGGTCGGGACTAGTGGTTCTGGGGCCAACGTCCTGACTTTC.

J is TRBJ2-3 and V is TRBV28, with D maybe TRBD1 (5 bases). Germline values: CDR1 MDHEN, CDR2 SYDVKM. CDR3 length equals 16 residues. Trimming removed 4 bases at V and 0 bases at J, with 14 bases between. CDR3 amino acids: CASSSQGLPSTDTQYF. The CDR3 DNA is TGTGCCAGCAGTTCCCAGGGCTTACCTAGCACAGATACGCAGTATTTT.

This chain links TRBV7-9 with TRBJ2-7; 8 positions agree with TRBD1. The V and J ends lost 6 bases and 1 base, in that order; junction bases with no gene match: 5. The CDR3 spans 14 residues. Germline values: CDR1 SEHNR, CDR2 FQNEAQ (reference sequence). As DNA, the CDR3 is TGTGCCAGCAGATCGACAGGGGAATCCTACGAGCAGTACTTC. Amino acid sequence: CASRSTGESYEQYF.

The chain has TRBV5-1 and TRBJ2-7; 10 bases agree with TRBD1. V dropped 4 bases and J dropped 4; count of bases not matched to a gene: 8. Germline V CDR1 and CDR2: SGHRS, YFSETQ. The CDR3 has 15 residues. CDR3 nucleotides: TGCGCCAGCAGCGTGGGACAGGGGAATTTATACGAGCAGTACTTC. This translates into CASSVGQGNLYEQYF.

This clone was seen a single time. V usage is TRBV4-3 and J usage is TRBJ2-2; 8 nucleotides align to TRBD2. This CDR3 spans 17 amino acids. Germline V gene lookup returns CDR1 LGHNA and CDR2 YSLEER. The junction had 8 bases not matched to a gene; V was cut back by 4 bases and J by 1 base. In nucleotides, the CDR3 is TGCGCCAGCAGCCCGGGGATAGCGGGGAAGAACACCGGGGAGCTGTTTTTT. This encodes CASSPGIAGKNTGELFF.

This rearrangement joins TRBV27 to TRBJ1-5, with D perhaps TRBD1 (5 bases). Trimming shortened V by 3 bases and J by 7 bases, and 13 bases separated the two germline ends. This CDR3 has 14 residues. Germline CDR1 MNHEY, CDR2 SMNVEV (reference sequence). CDR3 sequence reads: CASSFSGSAQPQHF. The CDR3 DNA is TGTGCCAGCAGTTTCTCAGGGTCTGCCCAGCCCCAGCATTTT.

This chain connects TRBV6-6 to TRBJ2-7; maybe TRBD2 (6 bases). This CDR3 spans 11 amino acids. V was shortened by 8 bases and J by 6 bases, with 11 bases between the two germline ends. CDR1 and CDR2 (germline): MNHNY, SVGAGI (reference sequence). The CDR3 nucleotides are TGTGCCAGCTACGGGGGAGCCGAGCAGTACTTC. This gives the protein CASYGGAEQYF.